The clone carrying this T cell receptor (beta chain) was seen a few times. TCRdb re-analysed the 5' RACE reads in MiXCR, keeping a single row per CDR3 protein. Of 550,000 to 700,000 distinct CDR3 sequences listed, approximately 22% are singletons. The data were taken from a study of identical twins. The ends lost 8 bases at V and 7 bases at J; junction bases unmatched: 12. The CDR3 loop spans 14 amino acids. The same data also contributed to another study, on T cells expressing NK-cell markers. That investigation notes: Dominant NKG2C+ clonotype frequencies of about 1.0-7.0% of CD8+ T cells were measured in several donors.

V gene TRBV12-3 or TRBV12-4 combines with J gene TRBJ2-7, with 9 nucleotides matching TRBD1. The clonotype comes from a young woman in good health. Material for sequencing was PBMCs. The CDR3 region has the DNA TGTGCCAGCGGAGTGGACAGGGGAAAACGGGAGCAGTACTTC. Its protein product is CASGVDRGKREQYF.